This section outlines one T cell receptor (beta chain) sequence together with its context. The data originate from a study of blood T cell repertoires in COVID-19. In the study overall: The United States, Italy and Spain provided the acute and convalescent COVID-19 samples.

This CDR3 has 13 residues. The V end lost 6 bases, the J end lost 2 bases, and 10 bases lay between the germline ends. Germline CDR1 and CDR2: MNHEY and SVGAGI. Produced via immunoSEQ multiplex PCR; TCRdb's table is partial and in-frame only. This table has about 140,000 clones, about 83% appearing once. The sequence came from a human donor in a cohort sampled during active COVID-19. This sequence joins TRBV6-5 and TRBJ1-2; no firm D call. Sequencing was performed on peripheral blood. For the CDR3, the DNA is TGTGCCAGCAGGATGGGCTTAAACTATGGCTACACCTTC. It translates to CASRMGLNYGYTF.